The present T cell receptor (beta chain) was sequenced within a study of T cells in tuberculosis. Study-level information: Within 7 days of starting treatment, or before, PBMC were stored.

V dropped 5 bases and J dropped 3 bases, with 13 bases sitting between them. CDR1 is GTSNPN and CDR2 is SVGIG in the germline V gene (reference sequence). The length of the CDR3 is 13 residues. Time point described: new active TB diagnosis, blood taken before or within 7 days of starting treatment. HIV-seronegative South African adults aged 18 years or older had newly diagnosed active tuberculosis. This clone was recorded only once. Repertoires were generated with immunoSEQ multiplex PCR, while TCRdb's copy carries only in-frame clones and drops some. The sample lists about 49,000 clones, nearly 95% occurring once.

This sample comprised PBMCs, obtained at tuberculosis diagnosis. The chain uses TRBV30 and TRBJ1-1, with D possibly matching TRBD1 (5 bases). The receptor was isolated from an adult with tuberculosis. The CDR3 is CAWEEQGYTEAFF. CDR3 DNA: TGTGCCTGGGAGGAGCAGGGATACACTGAAGCTTTCTTT.